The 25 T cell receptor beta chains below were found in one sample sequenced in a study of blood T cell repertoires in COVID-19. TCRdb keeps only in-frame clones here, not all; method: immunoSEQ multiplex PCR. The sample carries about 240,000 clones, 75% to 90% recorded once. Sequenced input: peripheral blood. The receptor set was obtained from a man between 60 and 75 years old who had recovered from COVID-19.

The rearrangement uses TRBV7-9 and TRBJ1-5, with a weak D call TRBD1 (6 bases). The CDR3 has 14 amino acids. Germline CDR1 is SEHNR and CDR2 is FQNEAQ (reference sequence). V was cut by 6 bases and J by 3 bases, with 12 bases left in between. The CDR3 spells CASSKDRNNQPQHF. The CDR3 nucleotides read TGTGCCAGCAGTAAGGACAGAAACAATCAGCCCCAGCATTTT.

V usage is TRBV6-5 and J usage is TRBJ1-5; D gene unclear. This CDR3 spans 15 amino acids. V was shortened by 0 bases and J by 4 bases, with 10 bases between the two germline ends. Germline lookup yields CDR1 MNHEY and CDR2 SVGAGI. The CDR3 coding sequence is TGTGCCAGCAGTTACTCGAGCCAGACTAATCAGCCCCAGCATTTT. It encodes CASSYSSQTNQPQHF.

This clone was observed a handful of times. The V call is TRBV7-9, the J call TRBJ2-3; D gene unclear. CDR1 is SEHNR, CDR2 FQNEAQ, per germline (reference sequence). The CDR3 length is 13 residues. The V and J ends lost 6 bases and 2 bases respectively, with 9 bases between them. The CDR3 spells CASRPTFTDTQYF. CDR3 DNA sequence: TGTGCCAGCAGACCTACTTTCACAGATACGCAGTATTTT. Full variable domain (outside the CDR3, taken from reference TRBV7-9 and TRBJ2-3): DTGVSQNPRHKITKRGQNVTFRCDPISEHNRLYWYRQTLGQGPEFLTYFQNEAQLEKSRLLSDRFSAERPKGSFSTLEIQRTEQGDSAMYLCASRPTFTDTQYFGPGTRLTVL.

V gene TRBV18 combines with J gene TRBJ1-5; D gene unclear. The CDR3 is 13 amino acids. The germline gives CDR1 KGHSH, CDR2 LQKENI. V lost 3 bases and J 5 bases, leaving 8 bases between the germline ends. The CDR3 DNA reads TGTGCCAGCTCACCTGGAGAGTATCAGCCCCAGCATTTT. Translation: CASSPGEYQPQHF.

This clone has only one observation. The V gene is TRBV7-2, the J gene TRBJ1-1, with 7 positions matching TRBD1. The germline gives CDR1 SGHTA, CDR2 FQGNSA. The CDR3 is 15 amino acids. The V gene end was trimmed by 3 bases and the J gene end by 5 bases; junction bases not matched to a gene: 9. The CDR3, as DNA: TGTGCCAGCAGCTTGGCGCCCGGGACAGCGACTGAAGCTTTCTTT. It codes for CASSLAPGTATEAFF. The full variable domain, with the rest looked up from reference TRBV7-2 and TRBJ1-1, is GAGVSQSPSNKVTEKGKDVELRCDPISGHTALYWYRQSLGQGLEFLIYFQGNSAPDKSGLPSDRFSAERTGGSVSTLTIQRTQQEDSAVYLCASSLAPGTATEAFFGQGTRLTVV.

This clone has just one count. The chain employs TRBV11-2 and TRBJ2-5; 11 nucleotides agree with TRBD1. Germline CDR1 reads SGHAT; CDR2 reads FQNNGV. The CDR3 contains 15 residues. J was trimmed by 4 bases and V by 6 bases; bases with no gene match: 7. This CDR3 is CASSYGQGAGETQYF. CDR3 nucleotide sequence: TGTGCCAGCAGTTATGGACAGGGGGCAGGAGAGACCCAGTACTTC.

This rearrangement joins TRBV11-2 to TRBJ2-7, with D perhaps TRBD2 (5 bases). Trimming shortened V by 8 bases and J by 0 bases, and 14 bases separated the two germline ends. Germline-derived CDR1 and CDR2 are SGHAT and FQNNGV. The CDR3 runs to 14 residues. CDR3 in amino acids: CASSLLGSSYEQYF. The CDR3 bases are TGTGCCAGCTCACTTTTAGGGAGCTCCTACGAGCAGTACTTC.

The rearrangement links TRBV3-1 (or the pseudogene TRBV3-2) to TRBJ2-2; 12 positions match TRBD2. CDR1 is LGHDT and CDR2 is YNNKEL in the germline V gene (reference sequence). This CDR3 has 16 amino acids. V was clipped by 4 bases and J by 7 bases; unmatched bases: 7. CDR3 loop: CASSPSSGGAIGELFF. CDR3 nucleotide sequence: TGTGCCAGCAGCCCTTCTAGCGGGGGGGCCATCGGGGAGCTGTTTTTT.

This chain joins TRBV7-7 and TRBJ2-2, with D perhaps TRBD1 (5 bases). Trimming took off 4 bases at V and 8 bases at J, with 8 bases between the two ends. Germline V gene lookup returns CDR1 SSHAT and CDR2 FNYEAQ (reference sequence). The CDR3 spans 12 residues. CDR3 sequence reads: CASSSTVGELFF. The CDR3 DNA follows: TGTGCCAGCAGCTCGACAGTTGGGGAGCTGTTTTTT.

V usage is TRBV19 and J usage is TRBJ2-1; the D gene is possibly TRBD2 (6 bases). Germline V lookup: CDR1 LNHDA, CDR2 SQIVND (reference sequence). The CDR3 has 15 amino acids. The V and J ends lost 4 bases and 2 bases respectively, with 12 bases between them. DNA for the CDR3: TGTGCCAGTAGTACCCTCTCTAGCGCCTACAATGAGCAGTTCTTC. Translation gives CASSTLSSAYNEQFF.

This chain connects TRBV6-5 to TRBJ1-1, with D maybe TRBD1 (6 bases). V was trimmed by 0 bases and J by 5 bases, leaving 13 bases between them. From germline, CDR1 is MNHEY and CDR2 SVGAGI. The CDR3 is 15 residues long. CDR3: CASSYSPGDGTEAFF. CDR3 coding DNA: TGTGCCAGCAGTTACTCCCCAGGGGATGGGACTGAAGCTTTCTTT.

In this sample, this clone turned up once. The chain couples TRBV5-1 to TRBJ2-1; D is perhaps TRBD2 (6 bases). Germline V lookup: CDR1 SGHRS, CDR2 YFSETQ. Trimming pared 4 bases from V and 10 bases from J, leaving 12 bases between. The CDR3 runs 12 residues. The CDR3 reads CASSIAGREQFF. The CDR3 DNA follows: TGCGCCAGCAGCATTGCAGGGAGGGAGCAGTTCTTC.

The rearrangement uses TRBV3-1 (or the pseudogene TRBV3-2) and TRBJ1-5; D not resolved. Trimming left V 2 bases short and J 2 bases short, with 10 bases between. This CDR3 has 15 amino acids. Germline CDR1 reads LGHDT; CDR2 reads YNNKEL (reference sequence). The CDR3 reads CASSQSLSGNQPQHF. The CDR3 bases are TGTGCCAGCAGCCAATCCCTTTCGGGCAATCAGCCCCAGCATTTT.

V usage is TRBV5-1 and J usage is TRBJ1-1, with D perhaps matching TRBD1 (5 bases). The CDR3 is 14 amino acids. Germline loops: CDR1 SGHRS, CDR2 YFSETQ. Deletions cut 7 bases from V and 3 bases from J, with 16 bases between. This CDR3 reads CASRQFREDTEAFF. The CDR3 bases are TGCGCCAGCCGTCAGTTCAGGGAGGACACTGAAGCTTTCTTT.

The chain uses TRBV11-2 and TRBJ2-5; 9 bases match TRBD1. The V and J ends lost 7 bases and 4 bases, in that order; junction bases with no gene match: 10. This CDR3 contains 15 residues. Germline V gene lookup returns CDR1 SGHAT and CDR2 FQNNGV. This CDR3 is CASNPGTGWSETQYF. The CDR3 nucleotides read TGTGCCAGCAATCCCGGGACAGGGTGGTCAGAGACCCAGTACTTC. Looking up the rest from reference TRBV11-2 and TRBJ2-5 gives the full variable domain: EAGVAQSPRYKIIEKRQSVAFWCNPISGHATLYWYQQILGQGPKLLIQFQNNGVVDDSQLPKDRFSAERLKGVDSTLKIQPAKLEDSAVYLCASNPGTGWSETQYFGPGTRLLVL.

The CDR3 loop is CATSRAGGTEAFF. CDR3 in DNA: TGTGCCACCAGCAGAGCAGGGGGCACTGAAGCTTTCTTT. V is TRBV15 and J is TRBJ1-1; 7 nucleotides match TRBD1. The V and J ends lost 1 base and 4 bases, in that order; junction bases with no gene match: 0. The length of the CDR3 is 13 residues. Germline V gene data show CDR1 as LNHNV and CDR2 as YYDKDF (reference sequence).

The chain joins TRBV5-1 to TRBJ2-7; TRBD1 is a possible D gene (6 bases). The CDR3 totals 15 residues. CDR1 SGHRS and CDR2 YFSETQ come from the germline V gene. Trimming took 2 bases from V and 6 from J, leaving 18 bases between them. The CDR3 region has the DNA TGCGCCAGCAGCTTAACCGGCAGGGGTTTCGGCGAGCAGTACTTC. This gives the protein CASSLTGRGFGEQYF.

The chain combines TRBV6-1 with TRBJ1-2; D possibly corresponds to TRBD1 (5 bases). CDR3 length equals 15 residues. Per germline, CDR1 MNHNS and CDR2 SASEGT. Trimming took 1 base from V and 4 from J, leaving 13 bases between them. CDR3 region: CASSEGAGMFYGYTF. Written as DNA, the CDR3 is TGTGCCAGCAGTGAAGGGGCAGGGATGTTCTATGGCTACACCTTC.

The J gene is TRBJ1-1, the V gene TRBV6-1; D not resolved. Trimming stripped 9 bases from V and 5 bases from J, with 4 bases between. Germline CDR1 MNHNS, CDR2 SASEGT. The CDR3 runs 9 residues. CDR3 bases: TGTGCCAGTCATACTGAAGCTTTCTTT. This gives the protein CASHTEAFF.

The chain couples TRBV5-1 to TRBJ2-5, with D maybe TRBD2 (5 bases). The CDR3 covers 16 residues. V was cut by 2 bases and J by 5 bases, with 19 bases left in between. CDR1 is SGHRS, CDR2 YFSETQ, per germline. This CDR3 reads CASSLDGRSTGETQYF. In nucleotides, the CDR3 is TGCGCCAGCAGCTTAGATGGCAGGTCCACGGGGGAGACCCAGTACTTC.

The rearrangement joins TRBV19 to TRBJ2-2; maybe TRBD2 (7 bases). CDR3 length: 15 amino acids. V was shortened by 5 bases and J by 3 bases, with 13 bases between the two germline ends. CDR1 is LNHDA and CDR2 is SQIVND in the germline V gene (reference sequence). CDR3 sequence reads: CASSHGGGYTGELFF. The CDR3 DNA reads TGTGCCAGTAGTCATGGCGGGGGCTACACCGGGGAGCTGTTTTTT.

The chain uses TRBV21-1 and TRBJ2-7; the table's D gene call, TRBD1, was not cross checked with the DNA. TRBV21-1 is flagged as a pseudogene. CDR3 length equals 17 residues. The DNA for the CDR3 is TGTGCCAGCAGCAAAGGGCCAAGGCAGGGGAGCTCCTACGAGCAGTACGTC. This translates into CASSKGPRQGSSYEQYV.

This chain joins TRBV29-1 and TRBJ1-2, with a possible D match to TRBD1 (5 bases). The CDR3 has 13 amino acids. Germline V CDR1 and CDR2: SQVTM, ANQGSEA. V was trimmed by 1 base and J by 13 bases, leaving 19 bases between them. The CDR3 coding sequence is TGCAGCGTTGAAGTGGGGCAGGGAATGATCCGCACCTTC. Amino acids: CSVEVGQGMIRTF.

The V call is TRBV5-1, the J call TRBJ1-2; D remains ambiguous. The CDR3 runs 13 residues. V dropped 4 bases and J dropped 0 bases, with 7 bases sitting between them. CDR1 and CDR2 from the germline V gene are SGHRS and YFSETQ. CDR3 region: CASSSATNYGYTF. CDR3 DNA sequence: TGCGCCAGCAGCAGTGCTACTAACTATGGCTACACCTTC.

The CDR3 coding sequence is TGTGCCAGCAGGATGACAGGGGTCAGGACCCAGTACTTC. Translating gives CASRMTGVRTQYF. This chain joins TRBV5-8 and TRBJ2-5; TRBD1 matches 8 bases. CDR3 length: 13 amino acids. The germline V gene has CDR1 SGHTS and CDR2 YDEGEE. The V segment lost 5 bases and the J segment 7 bases; nucleotides outside the gene matches: 7.